Each of the 2 T cell receptor beta chains below was sequenced from the same sample in a study of T cells after yellow fever vaccination. TCRdb recomputed calls from the 5' RACE reads with MiXCR, one row per CDR3 protein. Here the sample spans over 300,000 distinct CDR3 sequences, 6.5% to 8.5% being singletons. Sample: PBMCs, taken about 41 days after the first yellow fever vaccination. These receptors originate from a man aged 18 to 30 who received the YFV17D yellow fever vaccine.

Remarks on this clonotype: This may stem from a read error, because a much larger clone lies one nucleotide away. V and J are TRBV7-6 and TRBJ2-5; TRBD1 aligns across 8 bases. There are 16 residues in the CDR3. The germline CDR1 and CDR2 sequences are SGHVS and FNYEAQ. The CDR3 sequence is CPSSLESQGAGETQYF. The CDR3 DNA sequence: TGTCCCAGCAGCTTAGAATCCCAGGGGGCTGGGGAGACCCAGTACTTC.

V and J are TRBV7-6 and TRBJ2-3; D may be TRBD1 or TRBD2 (5 bases each). Between the trimmed V and J ends, which lost 6 bases and 2 bases, there was a span of 15 bases. The germline gives CDR1 SGHVS, CDR2 FNYEAQ. CDR3 length: 15 residues. CDR3 DNA sequence: TGTGCCAGCAGTCGGGACCGATTGGTCACAGATACGCAGTATTTT. It encodes CASSRDRLVTDTQYF.